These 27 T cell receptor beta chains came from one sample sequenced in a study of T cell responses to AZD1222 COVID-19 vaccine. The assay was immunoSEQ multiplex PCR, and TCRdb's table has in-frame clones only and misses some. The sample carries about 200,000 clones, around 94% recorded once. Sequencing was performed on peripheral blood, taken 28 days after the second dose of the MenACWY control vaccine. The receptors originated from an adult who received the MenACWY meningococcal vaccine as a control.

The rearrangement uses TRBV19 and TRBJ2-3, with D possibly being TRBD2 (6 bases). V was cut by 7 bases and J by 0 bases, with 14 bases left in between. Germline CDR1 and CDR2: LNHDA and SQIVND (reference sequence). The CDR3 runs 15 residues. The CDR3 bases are TGTGCCAGTAAGAGTAGCGGCCCTAGCACAGATACGCAGTATTTT. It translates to CASKSSGPSTDTQYF.

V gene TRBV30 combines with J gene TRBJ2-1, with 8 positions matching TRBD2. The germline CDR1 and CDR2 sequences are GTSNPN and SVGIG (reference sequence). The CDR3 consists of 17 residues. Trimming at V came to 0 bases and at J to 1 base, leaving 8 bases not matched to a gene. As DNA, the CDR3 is TGTGCCTGGAGTGTAAGGTTAGCGGGGAAATCCTACAATGAGCAGTTCTTC. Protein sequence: CAWSVRLAGKSYNEQFF.

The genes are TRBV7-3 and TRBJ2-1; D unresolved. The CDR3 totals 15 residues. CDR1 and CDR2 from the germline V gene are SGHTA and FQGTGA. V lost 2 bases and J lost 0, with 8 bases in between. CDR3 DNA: TGTGCCAGCAGCTTAGTGTCCTCCTCCTACAATGAGCAGTTCTTC. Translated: CASSLVSSSYNEQFF.

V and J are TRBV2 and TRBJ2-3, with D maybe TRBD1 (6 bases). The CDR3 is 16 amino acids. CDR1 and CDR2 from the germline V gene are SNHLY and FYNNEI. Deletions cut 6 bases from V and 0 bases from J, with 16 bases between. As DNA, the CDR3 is TGTGCCAGCAGGCCGGACAGAGGATTTAGCACAGATACGCAGTATTTT. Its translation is CASRPDRGFSTDTQYF.

CDR3 region: CASSDRGREQFF. CDR3 DNA sequence: TGTGCCAGCAGCGACAGGGGCAGGGAGCAGTTCTTC. The V call is TRBV9, the J call TRBJ2-1; 7 bases are shared with TRBD1. The CDR3 contains 12 residues. The germline gives CDR1 SGDLS, CDR2 YYNGEE. V trimming: 3 bases; J trimming: 10 bases; junction bases outside the gene matches: 4.

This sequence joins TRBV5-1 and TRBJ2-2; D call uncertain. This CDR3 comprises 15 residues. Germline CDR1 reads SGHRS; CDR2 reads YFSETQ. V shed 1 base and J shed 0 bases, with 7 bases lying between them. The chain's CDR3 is CASSLIQANTGELFF. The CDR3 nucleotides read TGCGCCAGCAGCTTGATACAAGCGAACACCGGGGAGCTGTTTTTT.

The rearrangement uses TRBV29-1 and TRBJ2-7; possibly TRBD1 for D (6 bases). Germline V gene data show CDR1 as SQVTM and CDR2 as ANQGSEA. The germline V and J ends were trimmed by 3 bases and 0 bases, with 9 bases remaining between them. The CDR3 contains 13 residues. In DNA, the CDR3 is TGCAGCGTTGACGCAGGGGACTCCTACGAGCAGTACTTC. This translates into CSVDAGDSYEQYF.

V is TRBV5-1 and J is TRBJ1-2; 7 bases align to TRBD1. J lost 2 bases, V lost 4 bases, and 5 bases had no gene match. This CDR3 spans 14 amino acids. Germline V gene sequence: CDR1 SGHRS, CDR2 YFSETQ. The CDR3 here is CASSTGTANYGYTF. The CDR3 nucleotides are TGCGCCAGCAGCACCGGGACAGCCAACTATGGCTACACCTTC. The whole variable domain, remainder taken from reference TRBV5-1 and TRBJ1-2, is KAGVTQTPRYLIKTRGQQVTLSCSPISGHRSVSWYQQTPGQGLQFLFEYFSETQRNKGNFPGRFSGRQFSNSRSEMNVSTLELGDSALYLCASSTGTANYGYTFGSGTRLTVV.

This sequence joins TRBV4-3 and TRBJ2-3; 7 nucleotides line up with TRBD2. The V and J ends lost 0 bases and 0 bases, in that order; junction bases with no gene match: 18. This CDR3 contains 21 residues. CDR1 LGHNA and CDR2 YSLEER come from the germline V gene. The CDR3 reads CASSQDLSGESPLTSTDTQYF. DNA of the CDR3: TGCGCCAGCAGCCAAGATCTGAGCGGGGAGAGCCCGCTCACTAGCACAGATACGCAGTATTTT.

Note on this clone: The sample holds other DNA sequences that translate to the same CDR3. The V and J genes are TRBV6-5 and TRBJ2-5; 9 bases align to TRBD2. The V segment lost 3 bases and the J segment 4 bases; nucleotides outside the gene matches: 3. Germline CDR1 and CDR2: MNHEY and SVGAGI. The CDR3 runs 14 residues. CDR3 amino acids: CASSYSGGLETQYF. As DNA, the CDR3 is TGTGCCAGCAGTTATAGCGGGGGCTTAGAGACCCAGTACTTC.

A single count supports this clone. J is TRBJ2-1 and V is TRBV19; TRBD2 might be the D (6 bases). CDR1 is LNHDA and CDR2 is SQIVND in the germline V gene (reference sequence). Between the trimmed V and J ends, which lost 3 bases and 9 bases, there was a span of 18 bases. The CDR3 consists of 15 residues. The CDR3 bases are TGTGCCAGTAGTATCCCCAGGAGGGAAACTACTGAGCAGTTCTTC. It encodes CASSIPRRETTEQFF.

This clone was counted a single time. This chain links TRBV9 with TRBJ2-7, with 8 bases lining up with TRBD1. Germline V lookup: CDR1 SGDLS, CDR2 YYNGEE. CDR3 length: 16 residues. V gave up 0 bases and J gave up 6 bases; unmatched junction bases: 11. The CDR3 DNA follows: TGTGCCAGCAGCGTAGGTGGGACAGGCGGTTTGGGCGAGCAGTACTTC. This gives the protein CASSVGGTGGLGEQYF.

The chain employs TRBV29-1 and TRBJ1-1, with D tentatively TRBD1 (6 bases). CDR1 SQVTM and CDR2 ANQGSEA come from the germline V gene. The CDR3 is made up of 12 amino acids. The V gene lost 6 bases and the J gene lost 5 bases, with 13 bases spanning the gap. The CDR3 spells CSVQGFSTEAFF. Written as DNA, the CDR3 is TGCAGCGTCCAGGGGTTTTCGACTGAAGCTTTCTTT.

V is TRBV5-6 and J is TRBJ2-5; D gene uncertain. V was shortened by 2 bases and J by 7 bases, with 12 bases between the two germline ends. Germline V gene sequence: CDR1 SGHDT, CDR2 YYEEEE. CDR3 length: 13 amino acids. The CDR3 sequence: CASSFGVEATQYF. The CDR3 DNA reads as TGTGCCAGCAGCTTTGGGGTTGAAGCGACCCAGTACTTC.

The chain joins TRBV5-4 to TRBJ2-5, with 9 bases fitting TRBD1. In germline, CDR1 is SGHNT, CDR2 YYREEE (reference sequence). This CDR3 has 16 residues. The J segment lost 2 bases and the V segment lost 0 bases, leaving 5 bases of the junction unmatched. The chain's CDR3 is CASSLGGTGRQETQYF. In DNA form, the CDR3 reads TGTGCCAGCAGCTTGGGGGGGACAGGGCGACAAGAGACCCAGTACTTC.

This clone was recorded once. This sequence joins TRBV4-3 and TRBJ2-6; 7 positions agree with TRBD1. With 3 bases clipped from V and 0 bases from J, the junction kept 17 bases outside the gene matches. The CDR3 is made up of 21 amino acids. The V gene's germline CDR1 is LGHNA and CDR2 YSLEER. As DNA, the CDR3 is TGCGCCAGCAGCCACTTATACACCGGGACAGCACCCAGCTCTGGGGCCAACGTCCTGACTTTC. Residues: CASSHLYTGTAPSSGANVLTF.

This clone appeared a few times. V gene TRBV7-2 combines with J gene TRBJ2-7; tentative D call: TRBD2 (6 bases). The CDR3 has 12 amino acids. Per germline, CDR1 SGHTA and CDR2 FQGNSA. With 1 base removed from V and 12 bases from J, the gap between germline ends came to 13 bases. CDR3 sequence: CASSLGLGTVYF. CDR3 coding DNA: TGTGCCAGCAGCTTAGGGCTGGGGACTGTGTACTTC.

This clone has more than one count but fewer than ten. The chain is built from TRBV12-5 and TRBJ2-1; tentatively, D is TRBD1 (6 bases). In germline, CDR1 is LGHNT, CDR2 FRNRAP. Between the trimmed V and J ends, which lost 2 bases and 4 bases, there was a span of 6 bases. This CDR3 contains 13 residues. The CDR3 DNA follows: TGTGCTAGTGGTTTGACAGGGTACAATGAGCAGTTCTTC. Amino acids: CASGLTGYNEQFF.

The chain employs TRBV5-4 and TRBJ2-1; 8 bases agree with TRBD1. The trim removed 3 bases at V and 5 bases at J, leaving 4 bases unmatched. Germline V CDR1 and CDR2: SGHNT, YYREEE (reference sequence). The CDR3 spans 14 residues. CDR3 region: CASSSTGGNNEQFF. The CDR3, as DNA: TGTGCCAGCAGCTCTACAGGGGGTAACAATGAGCAGTTCTTC.

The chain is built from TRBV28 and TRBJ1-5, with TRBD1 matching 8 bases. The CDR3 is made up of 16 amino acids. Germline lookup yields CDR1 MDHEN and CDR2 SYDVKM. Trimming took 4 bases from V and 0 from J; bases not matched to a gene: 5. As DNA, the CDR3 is TGTGCCAGCAGTTCACGCGACAGGGGTAGCAATCAGCCCCAGCATTTT. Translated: CASSSRDRGSNQPQHF.

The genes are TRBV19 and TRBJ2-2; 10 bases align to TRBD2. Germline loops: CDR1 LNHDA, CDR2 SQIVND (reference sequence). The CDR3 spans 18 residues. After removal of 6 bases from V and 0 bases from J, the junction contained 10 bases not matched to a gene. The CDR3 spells CASSRRLAGSANTGELFF. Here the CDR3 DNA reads TGTGCCAGTAGCCGACGACTAGCGGGCTCCGCGAACACCGGGGAGCTGTTTTTT.

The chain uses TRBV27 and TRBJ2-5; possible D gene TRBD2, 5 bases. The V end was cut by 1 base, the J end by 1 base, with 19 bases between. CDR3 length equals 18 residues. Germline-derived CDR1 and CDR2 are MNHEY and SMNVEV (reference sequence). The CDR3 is CASSLYGGSPTAQETQYF. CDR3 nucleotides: TGTGCCAGCAGTTTATATGGAGGAAGCCCAACGGCCCAAGAGACCCAGTACTTC.

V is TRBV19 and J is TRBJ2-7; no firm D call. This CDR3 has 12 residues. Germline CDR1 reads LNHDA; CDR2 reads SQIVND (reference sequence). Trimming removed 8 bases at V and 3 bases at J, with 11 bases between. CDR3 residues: CASVSSSYEQYF. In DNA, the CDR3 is TGTGCCAGTGTTTCATCCAGCTACGAGCAGTACTTC.

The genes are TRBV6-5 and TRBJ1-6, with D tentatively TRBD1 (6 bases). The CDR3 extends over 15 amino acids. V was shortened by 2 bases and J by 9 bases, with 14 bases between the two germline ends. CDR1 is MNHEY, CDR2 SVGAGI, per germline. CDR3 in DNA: TGTGCCAGCAGTTACGGGACAACGGGGCTTTCACCCCTCCACTTT. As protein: CASSYGTTGLSPLHF.

CDR3 sequence: CASSPPGGDGWTQYF. The CDR3 bases are TGTGCCAGTAGCCCCCCGGGGGGCGACGGGTGGACCCAGTACTTC. The chain carries TRBV19 and TRBJ2-5; D possibly corresponds to TRBD2 (7 bases). Per the germline V gene, CDR1 is LNHDA and CDR2 is SQIVND (reference sequence). Trimming shortened V by 6 bases and J by 7 bases, and 21 bases separated the two germline ends. This CDR3 is built from 15 residues.

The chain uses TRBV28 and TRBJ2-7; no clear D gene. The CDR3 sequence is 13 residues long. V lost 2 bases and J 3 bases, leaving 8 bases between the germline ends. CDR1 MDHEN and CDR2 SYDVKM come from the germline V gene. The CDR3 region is CASSLSQNYEQYF. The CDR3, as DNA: TGTGCCAGCAGTTTAAGCCAGAACTACGAGCAGTACTTC. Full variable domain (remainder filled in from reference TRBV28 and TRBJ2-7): DVKVTQSSRYLVKRTGEKVFLECVQDMDHENMFWYRQDPGLGLRLIYFSYDVKMKEKGDIPEGYSVSREKKERFSLILESASTNQTSMYLCASSLSQNYEQYFGPGTRLTVT.

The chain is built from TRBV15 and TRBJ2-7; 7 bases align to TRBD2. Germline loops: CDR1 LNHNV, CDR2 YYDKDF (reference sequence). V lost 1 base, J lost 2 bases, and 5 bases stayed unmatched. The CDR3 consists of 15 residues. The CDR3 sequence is CATSRVWREPYEQYF. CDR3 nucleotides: TGTGCCACCAGCAGAGTCTGGCGGGAGCCCTACGAGCAGTACTTC.